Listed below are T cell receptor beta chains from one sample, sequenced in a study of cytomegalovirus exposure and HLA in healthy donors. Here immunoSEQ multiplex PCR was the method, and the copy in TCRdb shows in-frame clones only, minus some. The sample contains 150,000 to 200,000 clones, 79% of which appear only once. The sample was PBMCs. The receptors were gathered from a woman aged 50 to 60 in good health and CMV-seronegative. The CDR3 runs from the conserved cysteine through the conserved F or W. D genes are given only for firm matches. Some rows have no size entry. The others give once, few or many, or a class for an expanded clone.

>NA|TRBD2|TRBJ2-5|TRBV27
TGTGCCAGCAGTTTAAACTTAGCGGGGGGACCGCAAGAGACCCAGTACTTC
CASSLNLAGGPQETQYF
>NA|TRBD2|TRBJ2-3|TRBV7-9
TGTGCCAGCAGCTCGCGGGGGGTGGGGGAAGATACGCAGTATTTT
CASSSRGVGEDTQYF
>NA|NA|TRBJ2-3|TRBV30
TGTGCCTGGAGCCCGAGAAGGGGGGGGGTAGGAGATACGCAGTATTTT
CAWSPRRGGVGDTQYF
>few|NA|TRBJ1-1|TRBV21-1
TGTGCCAGCAGCCGCAGGCGGTGGGGCGGGGACACTGAAGCTTTCTTT
CASSRRRWGGDTEAFF
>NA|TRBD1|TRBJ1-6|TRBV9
TGTGCCAGCAGCGTAAGGACAGGCGATTCACCCCTCCACTTT
CASSVRTGDSPLHF
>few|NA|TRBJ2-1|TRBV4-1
TGCGCCAGCAGCCTACAGGTGTGGAATGAGCAGTTCTTC
CASSLQVWNEQFF
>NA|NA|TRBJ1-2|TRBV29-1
TGCAGCGTTGAAGAGGGCGCCTGGGGTCTCGGGGACTATGGCTACACCTTC
CSVEEGAWGLGDYGYTF
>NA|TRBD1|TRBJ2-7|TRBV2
TGTGCCAGCAGTAATACAGGGGGCTCCGACGAGCAGTACTTC
CASSNTGGSDEQYF
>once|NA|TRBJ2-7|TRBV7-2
TGTGCCAGCAGCCGGGGAGAAAGCAGCTACGAGCAGTACTTC
CASSRGESSYEQYF
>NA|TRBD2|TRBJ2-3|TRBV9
TGTGCCAGCAGCGTTTGGACTAGCGGGGCCGCCCCAGATACGCAGTATTTT
CASSVWTSGAAPDTQYF
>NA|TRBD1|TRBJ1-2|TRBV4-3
TGCGCCAGCAGCCAAGAAGCAGGGGGCAGGGCTTTGGCTGGCTACACCTTC
CASSQEAGGRALAGYTF
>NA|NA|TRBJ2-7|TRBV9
TGTGCCAGCAGCGGCCGGGACACACCAGCTGGCGAGCAGTACTTC
CASSGRDTPAGEQYF
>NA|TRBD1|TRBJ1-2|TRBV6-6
TGTGCCAGCAGTTACTCGGGGGACAGCGGCGGCTACACCTTC
CASSYSGDSGGYTF
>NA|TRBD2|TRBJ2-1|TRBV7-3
TGTGCCAGCAGCTTAGCCATCGTCAAATTTGGCGGGAGGGCCAGGAATGAGCAGTTCTTC
CASSLAIVKFGGRARNEQFF
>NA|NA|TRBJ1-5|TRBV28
TGTGCCAGCAGTAAACAGGGTAACCAGCCCCAGCATTTT
CASSKQGNQPQHF
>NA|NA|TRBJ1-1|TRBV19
TGTGCCAGTAGTTTCAGGGGGAACACTGAAGCTTTCTTT
CASSFRGNTEAFF
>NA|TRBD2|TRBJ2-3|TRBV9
TGTGCCAGCAGCCCCAGGGGAGGTAGCGGGGCCCGCACAGATACGCAGTATTTT
CASSPRGGSGARTDTQYF
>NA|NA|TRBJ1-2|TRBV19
TGTGCCAGTAGTATGAAGACAGGATGGGAATATGGCTACACCTTC
CASSMKTGWEYGYTF
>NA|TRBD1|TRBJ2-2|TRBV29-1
TGCAGCGCCGACCCAGGGGGCGGCGGGGAGCTGTTTTTT
CSADPGGGGELFF
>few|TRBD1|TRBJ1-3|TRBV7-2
TGTGCCAGCAGCTTAGAGGGGGCATCTGGAAACACCATATATTTT
CASSLEGASGNTIYF
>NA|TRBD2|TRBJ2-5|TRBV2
TGTGCCAGCAGTGAAAAGCGGGGGGGCTGGGGAGAGACCCAGTACTTC
CASSEKRGGWGETQYF
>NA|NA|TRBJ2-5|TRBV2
TGTGCCAGCAGTGAAGCGCCCCCGGGTGGCGGGTCCCAAGAGACCCAGTACTTC
CASSEAPPGGGSQETQYF
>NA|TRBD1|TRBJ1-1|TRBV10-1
TGCGCCAGTCAAGACAGGGGGTATTCTGAAGCTTTCTTT
CASQDRGYSEAFF
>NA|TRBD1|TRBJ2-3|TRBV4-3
TGCGCCAGCAGCCAAGTAGGGGGCGCAGATACGCAGTATTTT
CASSQVGGADTQYF
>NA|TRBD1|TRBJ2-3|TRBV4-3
TGCGCCAGCAGCACCGACAGGGGGCGTCTGCGGGAGAGGGCGTATTTT
CASSTDRGRLRERAYF
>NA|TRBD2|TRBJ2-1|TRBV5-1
TGCGCCAGCAGCTTAGGGACTAGCGGGGGGTTGTCCTACAATGAGCAGTTCTTC
CASSLGTSGGLSYNEQFF
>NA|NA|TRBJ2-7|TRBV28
TGTGCCAGCAGTTTAACCGCGGGACGGGGGACCGAGCAGTACTTC
CASSLTAGRGTEQYF
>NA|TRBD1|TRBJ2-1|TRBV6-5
TGTGCCAGCAGGAATCCAGGGGGCCCAACGGGTGAGCAGTTCTTC
CASRNPGGPTGEQFF
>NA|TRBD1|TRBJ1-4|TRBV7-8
TGTGCCAGCAGCCCGCGGGCAGGGGGGAATAATGAAAAACTGTTTTTT
CASSPRAGGNNEKLFF
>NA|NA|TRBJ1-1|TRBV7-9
TGTGCCAGCACCTCCCCCGGGGGGGTGAACACTGAAGCTTTCTTT
CASTSPGGVNTEAFF
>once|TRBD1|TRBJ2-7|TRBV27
TGTGCCAGCAGTTTTAGGACAGGGGGTGGGGAGCAGTACTTC
CASSFRTGGGEQYF
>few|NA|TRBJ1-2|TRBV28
TGTGCCAGCAGAGAATCCGGGAGATCCTATGGCTACACCTTC
CASRESGRSYGYTF
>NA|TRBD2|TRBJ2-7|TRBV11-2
TGTGCCAGCAGCCTAGCGGGGGGGGGCTACGAGCAGTACTTC
CASSLAGGGYEQYF
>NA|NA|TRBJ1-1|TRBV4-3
TGCGCCAGCAGCCAAGATTCGGGGAGGGCCGCTTTCTTT
CASSQDSGRAAFF
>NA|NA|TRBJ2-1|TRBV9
TGTGCCAGCAGCGTTGGGGGGGGCGCAGGGAATGAGCAGTTCTTC
CASSVGGGAGNEQFF
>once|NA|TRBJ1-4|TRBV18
TGTGCCAGCTCACCAGGGCACAGGAATAATGAAAAACTGTTTTTT
CASSPGHRNNEKLFF
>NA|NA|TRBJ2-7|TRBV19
TGTGCCAGTAGTCAATTGGGTCCGGGGGTCGAGCAGTACTTC
CASSQLGPGVEQYF
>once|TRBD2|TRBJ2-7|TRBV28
TGTGCCAGCAGACCAACTGGGACTATCTACGAGCAGTACTTC
CASRPTGTIYEQYF
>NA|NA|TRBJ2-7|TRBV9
TGTGCCAGCAGCGTCTCACCGGGAATCGAGCAGTACTTC
CASSVSPGIEQYF
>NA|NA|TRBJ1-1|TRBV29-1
TGCAGCGTTGCCCACCTCGGGAGGGGCCGGGGGACTGAAGCTTTCTTT
CSVAHLGRGRGTEAFF
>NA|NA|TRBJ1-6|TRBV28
TGTGCCATGAGATCCGGAGAAAATTCACCCCTCCACTTT
CAMRSGENSPLHF